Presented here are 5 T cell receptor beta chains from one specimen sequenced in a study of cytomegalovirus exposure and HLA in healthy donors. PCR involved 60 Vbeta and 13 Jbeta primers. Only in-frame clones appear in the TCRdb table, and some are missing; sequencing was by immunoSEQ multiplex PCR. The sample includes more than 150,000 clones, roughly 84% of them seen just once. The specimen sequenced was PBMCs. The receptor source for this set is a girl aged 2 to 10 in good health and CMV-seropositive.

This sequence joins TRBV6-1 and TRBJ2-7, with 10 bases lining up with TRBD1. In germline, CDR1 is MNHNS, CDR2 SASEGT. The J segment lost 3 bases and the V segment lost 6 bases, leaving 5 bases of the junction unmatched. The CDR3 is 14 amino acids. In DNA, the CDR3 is TGTGCCAGCAGAGCCGGGACAGGGGTCTACGAGCAGTACTTC. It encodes CASRAGTGVYEQYF.

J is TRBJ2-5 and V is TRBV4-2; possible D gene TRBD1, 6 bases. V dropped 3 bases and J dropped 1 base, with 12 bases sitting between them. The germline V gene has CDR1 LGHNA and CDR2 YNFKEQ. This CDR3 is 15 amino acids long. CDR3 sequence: CASSQNLGGQETQYF. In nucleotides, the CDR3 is TGTGCCAGCAGCCAGAATCTAGGGGGCCAAGAGACCCAGTACTTC.

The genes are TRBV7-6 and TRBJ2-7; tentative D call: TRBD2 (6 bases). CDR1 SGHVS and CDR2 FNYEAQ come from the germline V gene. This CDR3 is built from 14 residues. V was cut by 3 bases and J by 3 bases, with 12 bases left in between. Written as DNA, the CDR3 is TGTGCCAGCAGCTTGCGGGACGGACACTACGAGCAGTACTTC. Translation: CASSLRDGHYEQYF.

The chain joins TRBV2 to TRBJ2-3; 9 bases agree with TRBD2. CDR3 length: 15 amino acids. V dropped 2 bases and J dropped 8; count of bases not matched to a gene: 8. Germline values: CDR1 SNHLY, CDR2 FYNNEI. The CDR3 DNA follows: TGTGCCAGCAGTGAACGTAGCGGGAGTATCGGTACGCAGTATTTT. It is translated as CASSERSGSIGTQYF.

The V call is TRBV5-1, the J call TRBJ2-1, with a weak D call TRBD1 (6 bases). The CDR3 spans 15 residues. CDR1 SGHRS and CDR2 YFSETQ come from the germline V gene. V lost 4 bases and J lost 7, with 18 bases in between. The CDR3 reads CASSVGLTGGNEQFF. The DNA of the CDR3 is TGCGCCAGCAGCGTCGGCTTGACAGGTGGGAATGAGCAGTTCTTC. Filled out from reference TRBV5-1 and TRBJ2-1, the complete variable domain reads KAGVTQTPRYLIKTRGQQVTLSCSPISGHRSVSWYQQTPGQGLQFLFEYFSETQRNKGNFPGRFSGRQFSNSRSEMNVSTLELGDSALYLCASSVGLTGGNEQFFGPGTRLTVL.